Sequencing of this T cell receptor beta chain was carried out in a study of cytomegalovirus exposure and HLA in healthy donors. Primers included in the PCR were 60 Vbeta and 13 Jbeta primers. The method was immunoSEQ multiplex PCR; TCRdb's version includes in-frame clones alone and lacks a portion of them. The sample has about 160,000 clones, approximately 72% seen once. Per the germline V gene, CDR1 is SGHRS and CDR2 is YFSETQ. After removal of 3 bases from V and 8 bases from J, the junction contained 9 bases not matched to a gene. CDR3 length equals 14 residues. The source is a female donor in good health and CMV-seronegative. The sample comprised PBMCs. The V and J genes are TRBV5-1 and TRBJ1-2; 8 bases agree with TRBD1. This CDR3 reads CASSWDRTSWGYTF. The CDR3 DNA reads as TGCGCCAGCAGCTGGGACAGGACCTCGTGGGGCTACACCTTC.